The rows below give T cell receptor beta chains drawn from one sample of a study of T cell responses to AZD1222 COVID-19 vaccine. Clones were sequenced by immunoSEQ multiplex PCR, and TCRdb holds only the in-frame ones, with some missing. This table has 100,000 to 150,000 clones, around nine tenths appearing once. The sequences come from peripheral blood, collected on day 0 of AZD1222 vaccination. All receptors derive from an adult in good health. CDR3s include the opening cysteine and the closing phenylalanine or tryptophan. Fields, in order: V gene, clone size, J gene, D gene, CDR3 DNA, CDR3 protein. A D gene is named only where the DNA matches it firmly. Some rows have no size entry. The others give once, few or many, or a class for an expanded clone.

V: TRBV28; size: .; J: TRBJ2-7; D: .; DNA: TGTGCCAGCAAGGCTTGGGACCCGCCCGAGCAGTACTTC; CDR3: CASKAWDPPEQYF
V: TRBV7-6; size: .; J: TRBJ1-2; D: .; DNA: TGTGCCAGCAGCTTTCGTGCCTATGGCTACACCTTC; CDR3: CASSFRAYGYTF
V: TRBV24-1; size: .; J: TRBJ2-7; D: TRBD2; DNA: TGTGCCAATTATCAATGGGACTATTCCTACGAGCAGTACTTC; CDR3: CANYQWDYSYEQYF
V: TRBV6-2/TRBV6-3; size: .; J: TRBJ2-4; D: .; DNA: TGTGCCAGCAGTTACTCTCTAGCCAAAAACATTCAGTACTTC; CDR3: CASSYSLAKNIQYF
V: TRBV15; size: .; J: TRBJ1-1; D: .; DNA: TGTGCCACCAGCAGAGAAATCGGGGCTCACACTGAAGCTTTCTTT; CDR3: CATSREIGAHTEAFF
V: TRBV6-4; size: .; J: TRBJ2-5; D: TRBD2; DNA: TGTGCCAGCAGTGAATTCGGACTAGCGGGAGAGACCCAGTACTTC; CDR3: CASSEFGLAGETQYF
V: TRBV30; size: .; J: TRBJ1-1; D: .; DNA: TGTGCCTGGACTCGAGTCGCGAACACTGAAGCTTTCTTT; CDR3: CAWTRVANTEAFF
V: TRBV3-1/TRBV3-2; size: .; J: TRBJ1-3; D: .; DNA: TGTGCCAGCAGCCCGAAGGACAGAACGAACTCTGGAAACACCATATATTTT; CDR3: CASSPKDRTNSGNTIYF
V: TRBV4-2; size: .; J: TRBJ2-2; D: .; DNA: TGTGCCAGCAGCCAAGATTGGAAACGGCGGGCCGGGGAGCTGTTTTTT; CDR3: CASSQDWKRRAGELFF
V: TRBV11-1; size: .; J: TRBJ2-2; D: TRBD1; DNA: TGTGCCAGCAGCTTATCCGAACAGGGGGCAACCGGGGAGCTGTTTTTT; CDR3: CASSLSEQGATGELFF
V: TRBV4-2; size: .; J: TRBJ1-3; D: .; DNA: TGTGCCAGCAGCCAAGTACAGGTCTCTGGAAACACCATATATTTT; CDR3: CASSQVQVSGNTIYF
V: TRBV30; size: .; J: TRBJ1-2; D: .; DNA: TGTGCCCTGCCTGTTGGGGGGAAGTTCTATGGCTACACCTTC; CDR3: CALPVGGKFYGYTF
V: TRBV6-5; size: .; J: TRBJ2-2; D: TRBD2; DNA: TGTGCCAGCAGGAAGAACCGGGGGGAACCCGGGGAGCTGTTTTTT; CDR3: CASRKNRGEPGELFF
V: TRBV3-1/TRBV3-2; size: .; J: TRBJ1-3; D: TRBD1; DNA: TGTGCCAGCAGCCGGACAGGCGGAAACACCATATATTTT; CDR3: CASSRTGGNTIYF
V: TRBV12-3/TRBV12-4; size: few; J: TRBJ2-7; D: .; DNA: TGTGCCAGCGCACAGGGTACCTACGAGCAGTACTTC; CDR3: CASAQGTYEQYF
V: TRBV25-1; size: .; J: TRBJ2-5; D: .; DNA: TGTGCCAGCAGTGCAACAGGGGAGGGAGAGACCCAGTACTTC; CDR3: CASSATGEGETQYF
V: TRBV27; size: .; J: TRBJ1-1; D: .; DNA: TGTGCCAGCAGTGCCCAGATAGACGGTGAAGCTTTCTTT; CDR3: CASSAQIDGEAFF
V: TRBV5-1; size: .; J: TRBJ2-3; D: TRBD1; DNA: TGCGCCAGCAGCCTGGACAGGGGGGCAGATACGCAGTATTTT; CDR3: CASSLDRGADTQYF
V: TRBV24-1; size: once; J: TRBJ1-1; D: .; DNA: TGTGCCACTTCACAGGGAACGGACACTGAAGCTTTCTTT; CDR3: CATSQGTDTEAFF
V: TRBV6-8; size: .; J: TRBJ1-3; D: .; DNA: TGTGCCAGCCACGCCGGAAACACCATATATTTT; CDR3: CASHAGNTIYF
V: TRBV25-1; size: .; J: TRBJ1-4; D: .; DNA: TGTGCCAGCAGTGATCTCCAGGGGCTCGATGAAAAACTGTTTTTT; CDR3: CASSDLQGLDEKLFF
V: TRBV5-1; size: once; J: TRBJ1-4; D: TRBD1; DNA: TGCGCCAGCAGCTTGCTTGACAGGGGGGCGGAAAAACTGTTTTTT; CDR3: CASSLLDRGAEKLFF
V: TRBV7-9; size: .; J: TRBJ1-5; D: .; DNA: TGTGCCAGCAGCTTAGCAGGAGGCAATCAGCCCCAGCATTTT; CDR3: CASSLAGGNQPQHF
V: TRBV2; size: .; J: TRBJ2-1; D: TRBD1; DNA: TGTGCCAGCGTCGGACAGGGATACAATGAGCAGTTCTTC; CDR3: CASVGQGYNEQFF
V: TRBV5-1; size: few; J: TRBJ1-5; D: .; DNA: TGCGCCAGCAGCTTGACAGGGCCCAATCAGCCCCAGCATTTT; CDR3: CASSLTGPNQPQHF
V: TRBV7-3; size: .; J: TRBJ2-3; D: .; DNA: TGTGCCAGCAGCCTCGCCCCTAGCGCTAGCACAGATACGCAGTATTTT; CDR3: CASSLAPSASTDTQYF
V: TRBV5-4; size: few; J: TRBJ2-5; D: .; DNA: TGTGCCAGCAGCTTGACAGGGGGGGCGGACCAAGAGACCCAGTACTTC; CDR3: CASSLTGGADQETQYF
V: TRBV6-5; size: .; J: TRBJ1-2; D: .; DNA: TGTGCCAGCACCAAAGAAGTTCCTTGGGGCTACACCTTC; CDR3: CASTKEVPWGYTF
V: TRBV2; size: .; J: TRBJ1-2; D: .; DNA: TGTGCCAGCAGTGAACCCATCGGTTGGGGAGGCTACACCTTC; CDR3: CASSEPIGWGGYTF
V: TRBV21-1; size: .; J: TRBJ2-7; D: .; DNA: TGTGCCAGCAGCAAATTCGGGGGGGATCGGTCCTACGAGCAGTACTTC; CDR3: CASSKFGGDRSYEQYF
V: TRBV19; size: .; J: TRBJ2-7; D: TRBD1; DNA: TGTGCCAGTAGTGGGGGACAGGGAGCCGAGCAGTACTTC; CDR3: CASSGGQGAEQYF
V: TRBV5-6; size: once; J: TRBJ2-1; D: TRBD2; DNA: TGTGCCAGCAGCACCCCCGCGGGGGGCCAATACAATGAGCAGTTCTTC; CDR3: CASSTPAGGQYNEQFF
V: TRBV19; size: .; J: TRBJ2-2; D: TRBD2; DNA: TGTGCCAGTAGTCGGACTAGCGCGGGCACCGGGGAGCTGTTTTTT; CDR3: CASSRTSAGTGELFF
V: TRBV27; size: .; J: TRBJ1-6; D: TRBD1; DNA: TGTGCCAGCAGTTTAAGGGACAGGGAAAATCCCCTCCACTTT; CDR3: CASSLRDRENPLHF
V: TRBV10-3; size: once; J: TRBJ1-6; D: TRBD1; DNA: TGTGCCATCAGTGAACAGGGGATGGCACCCCTCCACTTT; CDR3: CAISEQGMAPLHF
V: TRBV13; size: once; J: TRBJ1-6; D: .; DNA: TGTGCCAGCAGCTTAAGGAGGTCACCCCTCCACTTT; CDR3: CASSLRRSPLHF
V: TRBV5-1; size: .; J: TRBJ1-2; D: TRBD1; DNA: TGCGCCAGCAGCTCGGGGACAGGGGGCCCCTATGGCTACACCTTC; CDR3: CASSSGTGGPYGYTF
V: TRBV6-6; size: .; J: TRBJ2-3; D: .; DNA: TGTGCCAGCAAATCACCGGGCCCTACCACAGATACGCAGTATTTT; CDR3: CASKSPGPTTDTQYF
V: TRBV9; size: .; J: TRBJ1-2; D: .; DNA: TGTGCCAGCAGCCGTGACGGACCCTATGGCTACACCTTC; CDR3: CASSRDGPYGYTF
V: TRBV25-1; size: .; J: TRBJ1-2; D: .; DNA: TGTGCCAGCAGTGAATACGGCAGCTATGGCTACACCTTC; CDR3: CASSEYGSYGYTF
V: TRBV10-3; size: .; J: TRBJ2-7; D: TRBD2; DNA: TGTGCCATCAGTGACGGTCTGACTAGCGGCAACGAGCAGTACTTC; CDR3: CAISDGLTSGNEQYF
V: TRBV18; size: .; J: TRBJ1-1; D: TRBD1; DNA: TGTGCCAGCTCACCTGGACAGGGGGCTCGAATTGAAGCTTTCTTT; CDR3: CASSPGQGARIEAFF
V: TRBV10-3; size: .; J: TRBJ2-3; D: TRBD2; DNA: TGTGCCATCAGTGCCCTAGCGGTGGGAGGCACGCAGTATTTT; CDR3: CAISALAVGGTQYF
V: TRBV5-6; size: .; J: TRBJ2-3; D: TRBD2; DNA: TGTGCCAGCAGCCCTACCCCGGGTCTAGCGGGCCCAGATACGCAGTATTTT; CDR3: CASSPTPGLAGPDTQYF
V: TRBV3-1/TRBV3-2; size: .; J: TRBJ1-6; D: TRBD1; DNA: TGTGCCAGCAGCCAACGGGACAGCGTCTCACCCCTCCACTTT; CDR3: CASSQRDSVSPLHF